The 5 T cell receptor beta chains below come from one sample, sequenced in a study of technical replicates of blood from a few donors. Only in-frame clones appear in the TCRdb table, and some are missing; sequencing was by immunoSEQ multiplex PCR. This table has 67,000 or so clones, 95% to 96% appearing once. Sequenced input: T cells isolated from PBMCs. These receptors all come from a human donor in good health.

This rearrangement joins TRBV5-1 to TRBJ2-5; 7 nucleotides agree with TRBD2. Per the germline V gene, CDR1 is SGHRS and CDR2 is YFSETQ. CDR3 size: 16 residues. V was pared by 0 bases and J by 4 bases, with 9 bases of the junction left unmatched. The CDR3: CASSLGLAPFGETQYF. The CDR3 DNA reads TGCGCCAGCAGCTTGGGACTAGCCCCATTTGGAGAGACCCAGTACTTC. The complete variable domain, with remaining parts taken from reference TRBV5-1 and TRBJ2-5, reads KAGVTQTPRYLIKTRGQQVTLSCSPISGHRSVSWYQQTPGQGLQFLFEYFSETQRNKGNFPGRFSGRQFSNSRSEMNVSTLELGDSALYLCASSLGLAPFGETQYFGPGTRLLVL.

The chain combines TRBV27 with TRBJ2-1; possibly TRBD2 for D (5 bases). This CDR3 region has 16 residues. V lost 0 bases and J 2 bases, leaving 11 bases between the germline ends. In germline, CDR1 is MNHEY, CDR2 SMNVEV (reference sequence). The CDR3 sequence is CASSLSAGRTYNEQFF. CDR3 bases: TGTGCCAGCAGTTTATCAGCTGGGAGAACCTACAATGAGCAGTTCTTC.

The V call is TRBV5-4, the J call TRBJ2-7, with TRBD2 identical over 15 bases. Germline V CDR1 and CDR2: SGHNT, YYREEE (reference sequence). V was clipped by 10 bases and J by 5 bases; unmatched bases: 4. CDR3 size: 13 residues. DNA of the CDR3: TGTGCCGGGGGACTAGCGGGAGGAGACGAGCAGTACTTC. Translating gives CAGGLAGGDEQYF.

This clone was observed a single time. The chain employs TRBV29-1 and TRBJ2-3; D is possibly TRBD1 (5 bases). CDR3 size: 17 residues. Germline V gene sequence: CDR1 SQVTM, CDR2 ANQGSEA. The V end lost 7 bases, the J end lost 0 bases, and 23 bases lay between the germline ends. The CDR3 protein is CSAIKGEYTTSTDTQYF. The CDR3 DNA sequence: TGCAGCGCCATAAAAGGGGAATACACGACTAGCACAGATACGCAGTATTTT.

The chain has TRBV11-2 and TRBJ1-1; TRBD1 agrees at 10 bases. From germline, CDR1 is SGHAT and CDR2 FQNNGV. The V gene end was trimmed by 5 bases and the J gene end by 1 base; junction bases not matched to a gene: 1. CDR3 size: 14 residues. The CDR3 coding sequence is TGTGCCAGCAGCGGACAGGGGGGGAACACTGAAGCTTTCTTT. Its translation is CASSGQGGNTEAFF.